This paragraph covers one T cell receptor beta chain sequence. Its antigen is unidentified. These data originate in a study of T-cell reconstitution after alpha-beta-depleted transplantation in children. Findings of the study overall: Newly generated T cells supplied most T-cell counts and diversity one year post-transplant.

CDR1 LGHNT and CDR2 FRNRAP come from the germline V gene. Trimming stripped 5 bases from V and 0 bases from J, with 7 bases between. This CDR3 has 14 residues. It was with unique molecular identifiers that the TCRbeta library was prepared. TCRdb analysed the PCR reads with MiXCR anew, one entry per CDR3 protein. The sample includes about 150,000 distinct CDR3 sequences, 8.5% to 10% of them seen just once. This clonotype originated in a female patient aged 2-9 years who had a stem cell transplant for congenital amegakaryocytic thrombocytopenia, so the T cells may come from the graft donor. The specimen was PBMCs, mostly from graft donor cells, collected 180 days after TCRalphabeta/CD19-depleted stem cell transplant. The rearrangement links TRBV12-5 to TRBJ2-2; no reliable D call. CDR3: CASGRTANTGELFF. CDR3 DNA sequence: TGTGCTAGTGGTAGGACGGCGAACACCGGGGAGCTGTTTTTT. Filled out from reference TRBV12-5 and TRBJ2-2, the complete variable domain reads DARVTQTPRHKVTEMGQEVTMRCQPILGHNTVFWYRQTMMQGLELLAYFRNRAPLDDSGMPKDRFSAEMPDATLATLKIQPSEPRDSAVYFCASGRTANTGELFFGEGSRLTVL.